These 8 T cell receptor beta chains share one sample of origin, sequenced in a study of technical replicates of blood from several donors. The data were produced by immunoSEQ multiplex PCR, yet TCRdb's version contains in-frame clones alone and is incomplete. Of roughly 14,000 clones listed, about four fifths are singletons. The sequenced material came from PBMCs. These receptors were obtained from a human donor in good health.

The chain employs TRBV10-3 and TRBJ2-7, with 9 bases aligning to TRBD1. With V trimmed by 7 bases and J by 5 bases, 6 bases remained unmatched. The CDR3 loop spans 13 amino acids. Germline CDR1 and CDR2: ENHRY and SYGVKD. Here the CDR3 reads CAITGTGRDEQYF. Written as DNA, the CDR3 is TGTGCCATCACCGGGACAGGGCGGGACGAGCAGTACTTC.

This chain joins TRBV18 and TRBJ2-7, with 7 bases that match TRBD1. V shed 6 bases, J shed 4 bases, and the junction held 9 bases outside the gene matches. From germline, CDR1 is KGHSH and CDR2 LQKENI. CDR3 length: 14 residues. The CDR3 nucleotides read TGTGCCAGCTCGCCCGGGACAGCGCCTTACGAGCAGTACTTC. The encoded protein is CASSPGTAPYEQYF.

The rearrangement uses TRBV7-3 and TRBJ2-5; 11 bases fit TRBD2. The CDR3 is 15 amino acids. The trim removed 4 bases at V and 5 bases at J, leaving 6 bases unmatched. Germline CDR1 reads SGHTA; CDR2 reads FQGTGA. The chain's CDR3 is CASSSSTSGIETQYF. For the CDR3, the DNA is TGTGCCAGCAGCTCGTCGACTAGCGGGATCGAGACCCAGTACTTC.

V and J are TRBV6-5 and TRBJ2-5; the D gene is possibly TRBD1 (5 bases). Trimming took off 7 bases at V and 2 bases at J, with 11 bases between the two ends. This CDR3 comprises 13 residues. The germline CDR1 and CDR2 sequences are MNHEY and SVGAGI. The CDR3 sequence is CASTPTVQETQYF. CDR3 coding DNA: TGTGCCAGCACCCCGACAGTTCAAGAGACCCAGTACTTC.

J is TRBJ2-3 and V is TRBV7-2, with TRBD2 matching 8 bases. CDR3 length: 18 amino acids. The trim removed 2 bases at V and 3 bases at J, leaving 13 bases unmatched. In germline, CDR1 is SGHTA, CDR2 FQGNSA. Written as DNA, the CDR3 is TGTGCCAGCAGCTTAATGGAGGGGCAGCGGGAGTGGACAGATACGCAGTATTTT. Translating it yields CASSLMEGQREWTDTQYF.

The chain joins TRBV11-1 to TRBJ2-3, with D possibly being TRBD2 (6 bases). Trimming cost V 6 bases and J 6 bases, with 10 bases left between them. Germline V gives CDR1 SGHAT, CDR2 FQDESV (reference sequence). The CDR3 extends over 12 amino acids. The CDR3, as DNA: TGTGCCAGCAGGCGGGGTCCCGATACGCAGTATTTT. Its translation is CASRRGPDTQYF.

The V and J genes are TRBV30 and TRBJ1-4; D gene unclear. The germline V and J ends were trimmed by 0 bases and 10 bases, with 15 bases remaining between them. The CDR3 length is 14 residues. Germline CDR1 is GTSNPN and CDR2 is SVGIG (reference sequence). CDR3 in amino acids: CAWSVLREGAKLFF. The DNA for the CDR3 is TGTGCCTGGAGTGTACTTCGGGAGGGTGCAAAACTGTTTTTT.

V gene TRBV6-5 combines with J gene TRBJ1-5; no clear D. This CDR3 comprises 15 residues. Between the trimmed V and J ends, which lost 6 bases and 2 bases, there was a span of 14 bases. Germline CDR1 is MNHEY and CDR2 is SVGAGI. For the CDR3, the DNA is TGTGCCAGCAGCCGCGCGGGAAACGGCAATCAGCCCCAGCATTTT. Its protein product is CASSRAGNGNQPQHF.